Included here is one T cell receptor (beta chain) sequence, with context. In the original analysis: Reference gene primer amplification yielded estimated nucleated cell counts. The repertoire was sequenced with immunoSEQ multiplex PCR; TCRdb's copy has only in-frame clones and lacks some. V and J calls and clone size follow that table, whereas D and trimming were derived from the DNA. The table shows over 250,000 clones, with more than 75% occurring only once. Germline CDR1 and CDR2: MNHNS and SASEGT. V gave up 8 bases and J gave up 4 bases, with 7 bases separating them. This CDR3 is 11 amino acids long. The source of the sample is a study of blood T cell repertoires in COVID-19.

The TCR sequence derives from a woman aged 40 to 50 who had recovered from COVID-19. Sequencing input: peripheral blood. The V call is TRBV6-1, the J call TRBJ2-3; no definite D call. In DNA, the CDR3 is TGTGCCAGCCAATTGTCAGATACGCAGTATTTT. It translates to CASQLSDTQYF.